The sequence of this TCR beta chain was determined in a study of blood T cell repertoires in COVID-19. The method was immunoSEQ multiplex PCR; TCRdb's version includes in-frame clones alone and lacks a portion of them. This sample has 200,000 to 250,000 clones, with 81% found just once. Trimming left V 2 bases short and J 5 bases short, with 13 bases between. The CDR3 covers 14 residues. Germline CDR1 and CDR2: SGHTA and FQGNSA. The receptor was derived from a woman between 50 and 59 years old with acute COVID-19. This chain connects TRBV7-2 to TRBJ2-7; TRBD2 is a possible D gene (6 bases). Sequenced: PBMCs or T cells enriched from blood (not recorded which). Here the CDR3 DNA reads TGTGCCAGCAGCTTATCTCTGGGACTCCACGAGCAGTACTTC. It specifies CASSLSLGLHEQYF.